The 14 T cell receptor beta chains in this list originate from one sample, sequenced in a study of T cells in localized non-small cell lung cancer. Clones were read by immunoSEQ multiplex PCR, and TCRdb kept only the in-frame ones, dropping some. This repertoire shows about 17,000 clones, about 83% found once; its top ten account for approximately 35%. Sequenced here: peripheral blood, sampled before any cancer treatment. The receptor source for this set is a male donor aged 60 or over with stage III lung adenocarcinoma.

This clone has more than one count but fewer than ten. This rearrangement joins TRBV7-9 to TRBJ2-7, with 7 bases identical to TRBD2. Germline CDR1 is SEHNR and CDR2 is FQNEAQ (reference sequence). This CDR3 is 17 amino acids long. Trimming took 2 bases from V and 1 from J; bases not matched to a gene: 11. The CDR3 coding sequence is TGTGCCAGCAGCTTACGCGGCGGGGGAAGCCGGTCCTACGAGCAGTACTTC. This gives the protein CASSLRGGGSRSYEQYF.

V and J are TRBV6-5 and TRBJ1-5; 8 positions agree with TRBD1. With V trimmed by 4 bases and J by 2 bases, 7 bases remained unmatched. The CDR3 has 16 residues. Germline V gene lookup returns CDR1 MNHEY and CDR2 SVGAGI. As DNA, the CDR3 is TGTGCCAGCAGTTCAGGGACAGGAATGGGCAATCAGCCCCAGCATTTT. Translated, it gives CASSSGTGMGNQPQHF.

J is TRBJ2-5 and V is TRBV19; the D is unclear. The germline V gene has CDR1 LNHDA and CDR2 SQIVND (reference sequence). The CDR3 runs 13 residues. Trimming took 4 bases from V and 4 from J, leaving 10 bases between them. CDR3 nucleotides: TGTGCCAGTAGTACTCAGCACCGAGAGACCCAGTACTTC. Encoded protein: CASSTQHRETQYF.

This chain joins TRBV18 and TRBJ1-2; 12 nucleotides line up with TRBD1. The ends lost 3 bases at V and 2 bases at J; junction bases unmatched: 7. Per germline, CDR1 KGHSH and CDR2 LQKENI. The CDR3 is made up of 17 amino acids. CDR3 sequence reads: CASSPSGGQGANYGYTF. CDR3 coding DNA: TGTGCCAGCTCACCTAGCGGGGGACAGGGGGCGAACTATGGCTACACCTTC.

Only a few counts were recorded for this clone. The V and J genes are TRBV30 and TRBJ2-6; D is undetermined. The germline CDR1 and CDR2 sequences are GTSNPN and SVGIG (reference sequence). Trimming left V 4 bases short and J 0 bases short, with 7 bases between. The CDR3 spans 14 residues. CDR3 bases: TGTGCCTGGACAATGGCCTCTGGGGCCAACGTCCTGACTTTC. Its translation: CAWTMASGANVLTF.

This chain uses TRBV11-1 with TRBJ2-3; TRBD2 might be the D (5 bases). This CDR3 spans 13 amino acids. Germline V gene data show CDR1 as SGHAT and CDR2 as FQDESV (reference sequence). V shed 2 bases and J shed 4 bases, with 7 bases lying between them. DNA for the CDR3: TGTGCCAGCAGCTTAACTAGGGCAGATACGCAGTATTTT. Its protein product is CASSLTRADTQYF.

With regard to this clone: One end of the junction fails to match germline, which may point to a read error. The chain has TRBV28 and TRBJ1-1; D unclear. The V gene's germline CDR1 is MDHEN and CDR2 SYDVKM. The length of the CDR3 is 13 residues. CDR3 bases: TGTGCCACCAGTGGACTCATGAACACTGAAGCTTTCTTT. Amino acids: CATSGLMNTEAFF.

The gene calls are TRBV10-3 and TRBJ2-3; TRBD2 matches at 12 bases. The CDR3 is made up of 14 amino acids. CDR1 is ENHRY, CDR2 SYGVKD, per germline. V gave up 11 bases and J gave up 2 bases; unmatched junction bases: 5. In DNA form, the CDR3 reads TGTGCCTCAAGGACTAGCGGGGTCACAGATACGCAGTATTTT. It specifies CASRTSGVTDTQYF.

The chain joins TRBV27 to TRBJ2-1; TRBD2 agrees at 8 bases. V was pared by 6 bases and J by 3 bases, with 10 bases of the junction left unmatched. Germline CDR1 is MNHEY and CDR2 is SMNVEV (reference sequence). The CDR3 has 16 amino acids. CDR3 DNA sequence: TGTGCCAGCAGGCCGCCCAGGCGGGGGGACTACAATGAGCAGTTCTTC. As protein: CASRPPRRGDYNEQFF.

In its sample, this clone is medium-sized (0.01 to 0.1%). This chain uses TRBV5-5 with TRBJ2-7, with D tentatively TRBD1 or TRBD2 (5 bases each). The CDR3 extends over 11 amino acids. The germline gives CDR1 SGHKS, CDR2 YYEKEE (reference sequence). V was trimmed by 1 base and J by 7 bases, leaving 6 bases between them. CDR3 region: CASSLWGEQYF. The CDR3 DNA follows: TGTGCCAGCAGCTTGTGGGGGGAGCAGTACTTC.

The rearrangement joins TRBV5-1 to TRBJ1-6; D is uncertain. The germline gives CDR1 SGHRS, CDR2 YFSETQ. The CDR3 spans 14 residues. Trimming pared 1 base from V and 6 bases from J, leaving 8 bases between. CDR3 coding DNA: TGCGCCAGCAGCTTGCAGACGGCTAATTCACCCCTCCACTTT. Its translation is CASSLQTANSPLHF.

The rearrangement links TRBV7-6 to TRBJ1-1; D might be TRBD1 (5 bases). The CDR3 is 15 amino acids. V was clipped by 1 base and J by 3 bases, with 12 bases between them. CDR1 and CDR2 (germline): SGHVS, FNYEAQ. The CDR3 loop is CASSLVGVRDTEAFF. The DNA for the CDR3 is TGTGCCAGCAGCTTAGTGGGGGTTAGGGACACTGAAGCTTTCTTT.

This clone occurred once. The chain links TRBV6-5 to TRBJ1-1; the D gene is possibly TRBD1 (5 bases). With 0 bases removed from V and 1 base from J, the gap between germline ends came to 9 bases. The germline CDR1 and CDR2 sequences are MNHEY and SVGAGI. This CDR3 contains 15 residues. CDR3 nucleotide sequence: TGTGCCAGCAGTTACTCGAGGGGAGCGAACACTGAAGCTTTCTTT. Translated, it gives CASSYSRGANTEAFF.

This clone was seen a few times. The chain employs TRBV29-1 and TRBJ1-1, with D uncertain. Looked up from germline, CDR1 is SQVTM and CDR2 is ANQGSEA. V was shortened by 4 bases and J by 4 bases, with 10 bases between the two germline ends. The CDR3 is 12 amino acids. The CDR3 nucleotides read TGCAGCGTTGCCCTCTCCACCACTGAAGCTTTCTTT. Protein sequence: CSVALSTTEAFF.